What follows is one TCR beta chain and its context. The specificity of this receptor is unknown. Qualities for individual bases were not recorded, and no much larger clone is one base off. Participants in the prospective study were aged roughly 18 to 89 years, lived in over 20 United States geographic areas, and enrolled through a virtual design. In the prospective study, participants were assigned to cohorts based on the clinical history participants reported in a screening survey and a study questionnaire. In the prospective study, mobile phlebotomists collected whole blood, serum and a nasopharyngeal or oropharyngeal swab from each participant. Prospective study participants could optionally give additional blood draws and questionnaires over a roughly 2-month period. Before DNA extraction, blood samples from the prospective study were shipped at room temperature or frozen. These data come from a study of blood T cell repertoires in COVID-19 (dated by TCRdb to between 2020 and 2021). Context from the whole study: Collaborator samples came from the United States, Italy and Spain and covered acute and convalescent phases of COVID-19. The prospective study material was composed of cDNA or gDNA derived from T cells, B-cell-depleted T cells, or PBMCs. Subjects who had been exposed to COVID-19, were actively infected with it, or had recovered from it provided the deeply sampled blood TCRbeta repertoires that made up the dataset. The repertoires were made available in a free public database intended to serve as a resource for research on the immune response to SARS-CoV-2. Samples were obtained from the ongoing ImmuneRACE study (first 160 participants) and from 1,200 or so subjects provided by 6 global collaborators. A de-identified subject ID, COVID-19 status, age in years and sex were almost always included in the sample metadata. Where available, HLA class I and class II types were obtained from metadata supplied by the sample provider rather than from assay-based typing.

Reading from cysteine to phenylalanine, the CDR3 counts 15 amino acids. Of all the DNA, just the CDR3 is kept, 45 bases in frame from base 1. For this chain, trimming is 2 bases at the V end and 5 bases at the J end, and the number of junction bases without a gene match is 8. According to the germline V gene, CDR1 reads SNHLY and CDR2 reads FYNNEI. TCRbeta CDR3 regions were amplified from genomic DNA using the immunoSEQ Assay, a bias-controlled multiplex PCR. On the authors' methods: The number of nucleated cells in each sample was estimated by amplification of reference gene primers within the assay. To quantify the absolute abundance of each unique TCRbeta CDR3 rearrangement, sequence reads were collapsed and filtered. For each sample, productive Simpson clonality was calculated as the square root of Simpson's diversity index over productive rearrangements. Imported from immuneACCESS, the table was reduced by TCRdb to in-frame sequences with V and J called. These copies leave out some clones; in studies compared against another copy, an unresolved V gene accounts for under half, and the cause of the remainder is not known. V, J and clone size derive from that table, while D and trimming were established from the DNA sequence. Here the sample has over 130,000 clones; approximately 84% occur a single time. The top ten clones comprise 3.4% of the sample.

The paper as a whole reports these results and caveats: How much clinical and demographic metadata was included differed by source and by participant, and the metadata was provided uncurated.

The clonotype comes from a woman between 50 and 59 years old with acute COVID-19. What was sequenced was PBMCs or T cells enriched from blood (not recorded which). This chain joins TRBV2 to TRBJ1-1, and TRBD1 matches 7 of the central bases. CDR3 region: CASSEQGQGETEAFF. The nucleotides read TGTGCCAGCAGTGAACAGGGGCAGGGGGAGACTGAAGCTTTCTTT. Joined to the reference TRBV2 and TRBJ1-1 proteins, this CDR3 gives the full variable domain: EPEVTQTPSHQVTQMGQEVILRCVPISNHLYFYWYRQILGQKVEFLVSFYNNEISEKSEIFDDQFSVERPDGSNFTLKIRSTKLEDSAMYFCASSEQGQGETEAFFGQGTRLTVV.